This T cell receptor beta chain was captured by sequencing in a study of T cells in Graves' hyperthyroidism and ophthalmopathy. Study results and caveats: Most thyroid clonotypes expanded above 0.001 were also detected in blood.

This clonotype was counted only a few times. The antigen is unknown. Diagnosis of hyperthyroidism was new in patients aged 18 to 65, and its duration was under 2 months. Uncontrolled infection, other autoimmune disease, pregnancy and lactation each barred patients from inclusion. Extraction of PBMCs used roughly 10 ml of fresh peripheral blood. This CDR3 region has 13 residues. Germline CDR1 is SGHTA and CDR2 is FQGNSA. After removal of 2 bases from V and 7 bases from J, the junction contained 3 bases not matched to a gene. Amplification targeted TCR beta CDR3 regions from RNA transcripts. HTBI primers were employed in a first-round RT-PCR of the TCR CDR3. TCRdb reprocessed the multiplex PCR reads via MiXCR and lists one record per CDR3 protein. The data show hundreds of thousands of distinct CDR3 sequences, approximately 40% seen once.

This clonotype was obtained from a middle-aged woman with Graves' hyperthyroidism. The source material was blood. V is TRBV7-2 and J is TRBJ1-2; 8 bases agree with TRBD1. The CDR3 sequence: CASSLQGAAGYTF. For the CDR3, the DNA is TGTGCCAGCAGCTTACAGGGGGCGGCTGGCTACACCTTC.